This T cell receptor (beta chain) stems from a study of T cells after somatic rescue of genetic block. Clones were sequenced by immunoSEQ multiplex PCR, and TCRdb holds only the in-frame ones, with some missing. The sample yields around 10,000 clones, about 74% seen once. Germline lookup yields CDR1 MNHEY and CDR2 SVGAGI. Trimming stripped 4 bases from V and 9 bases from J, with 16 bases between. The CDR3 loop spans 14 amino acids. The TCR comes from a boy aged 10-17 years. The chain employs TRBV6-5 and TRBJ2-1; D is uncertain. The specimen sequenced was peripheral blood mononuclear cells (PBMCs). The CDR3, as DNA: TGTGCCAGCAGTTCGGGCCATTTTGGTGGTGAGCAGTTCTTC. Translating gives CASSSGHFGGEQFF.